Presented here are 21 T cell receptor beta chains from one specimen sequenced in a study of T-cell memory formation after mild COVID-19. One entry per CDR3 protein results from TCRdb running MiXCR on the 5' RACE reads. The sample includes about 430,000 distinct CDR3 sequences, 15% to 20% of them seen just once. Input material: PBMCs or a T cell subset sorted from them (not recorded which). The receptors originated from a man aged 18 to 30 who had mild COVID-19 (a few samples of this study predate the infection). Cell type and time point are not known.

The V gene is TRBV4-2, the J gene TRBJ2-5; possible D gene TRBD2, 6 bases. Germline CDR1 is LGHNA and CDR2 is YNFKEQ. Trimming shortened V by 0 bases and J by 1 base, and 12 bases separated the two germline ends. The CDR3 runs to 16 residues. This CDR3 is CASSQDGGRTQETQYF. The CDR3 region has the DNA TGTGCCAGCAGCCAAGACGGGGGAAGGACCCAAGAGACCCAGTACTTC.

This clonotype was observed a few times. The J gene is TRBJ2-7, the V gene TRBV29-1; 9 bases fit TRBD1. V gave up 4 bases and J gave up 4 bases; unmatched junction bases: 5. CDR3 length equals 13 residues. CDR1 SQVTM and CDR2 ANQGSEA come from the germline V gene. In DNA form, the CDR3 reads TGCAGCGTTGTGGGACAGGGAGGTTACGAGCAGTACTTC. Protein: CSVVGQGGYEQYF.

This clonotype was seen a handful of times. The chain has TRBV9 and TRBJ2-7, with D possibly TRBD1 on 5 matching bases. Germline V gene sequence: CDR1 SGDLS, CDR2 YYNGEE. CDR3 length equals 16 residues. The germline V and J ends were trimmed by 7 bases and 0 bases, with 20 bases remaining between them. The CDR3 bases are TGTGCCAGCCCAGGGTGGCCCACCCGAAGCTCCTACGAGCAGTACGTC. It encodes CASPGWPTRSSYEQYV.

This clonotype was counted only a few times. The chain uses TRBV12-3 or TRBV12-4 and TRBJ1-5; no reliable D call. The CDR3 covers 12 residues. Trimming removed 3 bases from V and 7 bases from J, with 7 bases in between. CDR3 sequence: CASSFTRQPQHF. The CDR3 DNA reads TGTGCCAGCAGTTTTACGAGACAGCCCCAGCATTTT.

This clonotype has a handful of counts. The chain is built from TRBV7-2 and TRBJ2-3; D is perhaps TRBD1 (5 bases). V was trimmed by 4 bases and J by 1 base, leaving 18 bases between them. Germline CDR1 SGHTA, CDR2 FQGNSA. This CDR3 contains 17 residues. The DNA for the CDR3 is TGTGCCAGCAGCTCCCAGGGTGTTGGTCGTGGCACAGATACGCAGTATTTT. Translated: CASSSQGVGRGTDTQYF.

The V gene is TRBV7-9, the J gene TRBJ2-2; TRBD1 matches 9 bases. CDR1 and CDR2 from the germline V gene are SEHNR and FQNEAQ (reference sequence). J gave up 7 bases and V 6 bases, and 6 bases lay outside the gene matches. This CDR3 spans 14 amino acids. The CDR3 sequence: CASRFTGGGGELFF. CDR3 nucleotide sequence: TGTGCCAGCAGGTTCACAGGGGGCGGCGGGGAGCTGTTTTTT.

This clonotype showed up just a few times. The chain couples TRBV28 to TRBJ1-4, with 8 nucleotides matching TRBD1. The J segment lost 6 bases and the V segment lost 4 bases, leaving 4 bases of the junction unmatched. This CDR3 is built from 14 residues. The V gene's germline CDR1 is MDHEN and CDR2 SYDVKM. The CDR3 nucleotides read TGTGCCAGCAGTTCCAGGGGGCTTGATGAAAAACTGTTTTTT. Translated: CASSSRGLDEKLFF. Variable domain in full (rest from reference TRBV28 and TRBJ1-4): DVKVTQSSRYLVKRTGEKVFLECVQDMDHENMFWYRQDPGLGLRLIYFSYDVKMKEKGDIPEGYSVSREKKERFSLILESASTNQTSMYLCASSSRGLDEKLFFGSGTQLSVL.

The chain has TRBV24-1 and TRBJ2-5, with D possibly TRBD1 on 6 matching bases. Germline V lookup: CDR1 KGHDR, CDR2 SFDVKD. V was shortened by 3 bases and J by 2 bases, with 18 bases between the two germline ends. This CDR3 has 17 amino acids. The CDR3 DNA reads TGTGCCACCAGTGATCCTGGGGGCAGCGTGGGACAAGAGACCCAGTACTTC. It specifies CATSDPGGSVGQETQYF.

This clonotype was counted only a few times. Here the CDR3 DNA reads TGCAGTGCTAGGCAGGGACTGGAGGACGATGAAGCTTTCTTT. This codes for CSARQGLEDDEAFF. The J gene is TRBJ1-1, the V gene TRBV20-1; D is possibly TRBD1 (5 bases). V was pared by 3 bases and J by 7 bases, with 18 bases between. Per the germline V gene, CDR1 is DFQATT and CDR2 is SNEGSKA (reference sequence). The CDR3 is 14 residues long.

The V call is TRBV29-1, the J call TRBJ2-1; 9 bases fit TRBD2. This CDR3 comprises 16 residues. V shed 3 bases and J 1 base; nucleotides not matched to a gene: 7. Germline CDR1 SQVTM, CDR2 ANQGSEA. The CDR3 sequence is CSVEGLAGLSYNEQFF. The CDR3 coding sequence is TGCAGCGTTGAGGGGCTAGCGGGGTTATCCTACAATGAGCAGTTCTTC.

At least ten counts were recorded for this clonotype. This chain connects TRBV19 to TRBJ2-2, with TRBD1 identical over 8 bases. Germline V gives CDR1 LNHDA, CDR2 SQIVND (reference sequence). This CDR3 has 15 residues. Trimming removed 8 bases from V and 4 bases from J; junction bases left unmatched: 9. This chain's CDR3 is CASHDDRGGTGELFF. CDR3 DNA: TGTGCCAGTCATGACGACAGGGGAGGCACCGGGGAGCTGTTTTTT.

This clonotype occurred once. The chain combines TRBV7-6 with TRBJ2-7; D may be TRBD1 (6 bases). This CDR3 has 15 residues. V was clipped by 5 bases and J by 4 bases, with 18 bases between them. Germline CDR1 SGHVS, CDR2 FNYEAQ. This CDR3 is CASSQTGHGGYEQYF. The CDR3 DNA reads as TGTGCCAGCAGCCAGACGGGACATGGGGGATACGAGCAGTACTTC.

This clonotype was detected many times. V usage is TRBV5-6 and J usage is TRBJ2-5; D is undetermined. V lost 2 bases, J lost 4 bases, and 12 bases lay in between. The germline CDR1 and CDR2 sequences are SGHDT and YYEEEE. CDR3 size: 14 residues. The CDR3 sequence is CASSLGLGPETQYF. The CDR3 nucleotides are TGTGCCAGCAGCTTAGGGCTAGGCCCAGAGACCCAGTACTTC.

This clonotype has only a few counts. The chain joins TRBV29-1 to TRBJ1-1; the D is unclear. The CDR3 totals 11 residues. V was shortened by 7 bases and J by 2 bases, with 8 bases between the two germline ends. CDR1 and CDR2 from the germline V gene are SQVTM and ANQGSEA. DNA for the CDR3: TGCAGCGCCACAGCAAACACTGAAGCTTTCTTT. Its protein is CSATANTEAFF.

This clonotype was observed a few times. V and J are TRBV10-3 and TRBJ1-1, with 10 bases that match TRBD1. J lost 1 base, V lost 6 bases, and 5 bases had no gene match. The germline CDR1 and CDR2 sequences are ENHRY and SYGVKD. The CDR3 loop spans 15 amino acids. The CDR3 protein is CAIRMGDRGNTEAFF. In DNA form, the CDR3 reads TGTGCCATCAGAATGGGGGACAGGGGGAACACTGAAGCTTTCTTT.

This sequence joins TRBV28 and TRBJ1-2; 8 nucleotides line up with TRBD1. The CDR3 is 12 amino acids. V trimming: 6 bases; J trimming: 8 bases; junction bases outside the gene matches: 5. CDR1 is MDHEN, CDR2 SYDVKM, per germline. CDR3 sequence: CASRPTGAGYTF. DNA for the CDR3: TGTGCCAGCAGACCGACAGGGGCCGGCTACACCTTC.

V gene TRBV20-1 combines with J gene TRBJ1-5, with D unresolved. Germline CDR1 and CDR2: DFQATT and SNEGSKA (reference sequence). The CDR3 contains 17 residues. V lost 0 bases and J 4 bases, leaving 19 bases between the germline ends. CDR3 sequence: CSARDRRGYKRNQPQHF. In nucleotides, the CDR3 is TGCAGTGCTAGAGACAGGCGGGGTTACAAGAGGAATCAGCCCCAGCATTTT.

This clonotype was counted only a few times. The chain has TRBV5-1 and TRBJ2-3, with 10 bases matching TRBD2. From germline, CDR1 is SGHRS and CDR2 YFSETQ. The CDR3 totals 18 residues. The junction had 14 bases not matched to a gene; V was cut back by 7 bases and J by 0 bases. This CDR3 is CASRLIAGGPVSTDTQYF. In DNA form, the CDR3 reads TGCGCCAGCCGGCTCATAGCGGGGGGTCCAGTCAGCACAGATACGCAGTATTTT.

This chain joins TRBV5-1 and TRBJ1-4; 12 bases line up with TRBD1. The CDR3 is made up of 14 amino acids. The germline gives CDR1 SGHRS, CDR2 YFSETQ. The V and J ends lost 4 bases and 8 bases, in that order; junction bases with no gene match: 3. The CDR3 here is CASSRDRGREKLFF. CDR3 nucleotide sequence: TGCGCCAGCAGCCGGGACAGGGGGCGGGAAAAACTGTTTTTT.

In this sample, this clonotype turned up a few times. CDR3 amino acids: CASSPGQRNQPQHF. CDR3 sequence (DNA): TGCGCCAGCAGCCCCGGACAGCGGAATCAGCCCCAGCATTTT. The chain joins TRBV10-2 to TRBJ1-5; perhaps TRBD1 as D (6 bases). The CDR3 is 14 residues long. Germline V gene data show CDR1 as WSHSY and CDR2 as SAAADI. Between the trimmed V and J ends, which lost 6 bases and 4 bases, there was a span of 13 bases.

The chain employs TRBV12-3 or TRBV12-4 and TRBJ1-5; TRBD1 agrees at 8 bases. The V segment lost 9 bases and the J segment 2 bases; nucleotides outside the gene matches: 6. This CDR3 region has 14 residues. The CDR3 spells CASQGAGRNQPQHF. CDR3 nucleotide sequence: TGTGCCAGTCAGGGGGCAGGGCGCAATCAGCCCCAGCATTTT.